This T cell receptor (beta chain) was sequenced in a study of T cell responses to AZD1222 COVID-19 vaccine. The CDR3 spans 11 residues. Trimming removed 6 bases from V and 3 bases from J, with 4 bases in between. In regard to this clone: Antigen specificity is unknown.

Method: immunoSEQ multiplex PCR; TCRdb's copy keeps in-frame clones and lacks some. Found here are under 150,000 clones, about 93% of them singletons; the top ten hold 0.75% to 0.95%. Findings of the study overall: It should be noted that donors were predominantly white British and more often female, and clonal diversity was possibly underestimated. Vaccine-associated CD4 TCRs spanned spike, dominant at 160-218 and 743-854.

The sample consisted of peripheral blood, taken on day 0 of AZD1222 vaccination. This chain links TRBV12-3 or TRBV12-4 with TRBJ2-3, with D hard to call. This receptor was taken from an adult in good health. CDR3 in amino acids: CASSETDTQYF. DNA for the CDR3: TGTGCCAGCAGCGAGACAGATACGCAGTATTTT.